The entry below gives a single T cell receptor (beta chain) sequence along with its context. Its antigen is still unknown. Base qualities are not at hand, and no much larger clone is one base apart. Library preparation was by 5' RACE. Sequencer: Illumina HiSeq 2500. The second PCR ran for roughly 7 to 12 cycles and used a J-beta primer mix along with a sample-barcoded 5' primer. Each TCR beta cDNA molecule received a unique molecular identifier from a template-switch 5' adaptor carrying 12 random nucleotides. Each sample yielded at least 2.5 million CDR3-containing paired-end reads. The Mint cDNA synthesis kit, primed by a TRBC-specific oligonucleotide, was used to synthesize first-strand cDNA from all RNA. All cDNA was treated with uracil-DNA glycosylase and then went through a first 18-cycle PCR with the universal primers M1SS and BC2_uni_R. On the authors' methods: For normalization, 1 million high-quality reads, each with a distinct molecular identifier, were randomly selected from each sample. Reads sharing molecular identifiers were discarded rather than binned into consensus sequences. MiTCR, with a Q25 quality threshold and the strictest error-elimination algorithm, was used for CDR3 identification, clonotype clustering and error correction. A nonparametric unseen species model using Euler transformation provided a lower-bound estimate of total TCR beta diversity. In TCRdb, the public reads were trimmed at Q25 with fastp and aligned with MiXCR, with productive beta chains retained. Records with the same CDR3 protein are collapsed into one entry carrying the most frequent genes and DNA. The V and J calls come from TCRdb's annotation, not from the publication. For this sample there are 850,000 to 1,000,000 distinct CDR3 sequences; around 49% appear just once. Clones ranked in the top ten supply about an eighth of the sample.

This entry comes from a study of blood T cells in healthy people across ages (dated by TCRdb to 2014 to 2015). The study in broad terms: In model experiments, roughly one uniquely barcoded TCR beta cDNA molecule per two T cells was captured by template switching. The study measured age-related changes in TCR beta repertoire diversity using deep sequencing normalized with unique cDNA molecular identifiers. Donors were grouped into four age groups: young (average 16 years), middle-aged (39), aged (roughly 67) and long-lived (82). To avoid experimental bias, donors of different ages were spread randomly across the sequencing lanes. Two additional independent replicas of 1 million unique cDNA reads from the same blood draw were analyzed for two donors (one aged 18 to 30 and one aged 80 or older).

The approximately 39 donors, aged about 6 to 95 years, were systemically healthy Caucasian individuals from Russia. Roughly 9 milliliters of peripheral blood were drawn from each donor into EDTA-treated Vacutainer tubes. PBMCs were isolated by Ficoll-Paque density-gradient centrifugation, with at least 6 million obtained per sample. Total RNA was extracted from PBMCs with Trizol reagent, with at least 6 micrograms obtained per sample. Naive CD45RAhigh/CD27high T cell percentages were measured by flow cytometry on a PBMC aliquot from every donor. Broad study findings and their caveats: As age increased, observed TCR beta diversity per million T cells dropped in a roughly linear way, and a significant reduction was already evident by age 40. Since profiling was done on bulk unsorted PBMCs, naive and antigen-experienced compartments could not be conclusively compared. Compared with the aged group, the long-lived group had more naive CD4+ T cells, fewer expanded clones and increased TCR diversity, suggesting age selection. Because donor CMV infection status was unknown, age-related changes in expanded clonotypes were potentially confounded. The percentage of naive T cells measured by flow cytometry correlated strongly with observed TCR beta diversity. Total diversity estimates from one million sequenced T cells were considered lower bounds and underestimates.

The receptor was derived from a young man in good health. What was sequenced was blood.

The CDR3 in this case is CASSQEVRDRKYF. The nucleotide sequence reads TGTGCCAGCAGCCAAGAGGTCCGGGACAGGAAGTATTTT. Recombination joined TRBV4-2 with TRBJ2-3; TRBD1 fits 8 bases in the junction. There are 13 amino acids in the CDR3, from cysteine to phenylalanine inclusive. Left in the record is the CDR3 DNA by itself, 39 bases read in frame from the first base. The germline V gene yields LGHNA for CDR1 and YNFKEQ for CDR2. V and J are trimmed by 0 bases and 13 bases, and the gene matches miss 6 bases of the junction.